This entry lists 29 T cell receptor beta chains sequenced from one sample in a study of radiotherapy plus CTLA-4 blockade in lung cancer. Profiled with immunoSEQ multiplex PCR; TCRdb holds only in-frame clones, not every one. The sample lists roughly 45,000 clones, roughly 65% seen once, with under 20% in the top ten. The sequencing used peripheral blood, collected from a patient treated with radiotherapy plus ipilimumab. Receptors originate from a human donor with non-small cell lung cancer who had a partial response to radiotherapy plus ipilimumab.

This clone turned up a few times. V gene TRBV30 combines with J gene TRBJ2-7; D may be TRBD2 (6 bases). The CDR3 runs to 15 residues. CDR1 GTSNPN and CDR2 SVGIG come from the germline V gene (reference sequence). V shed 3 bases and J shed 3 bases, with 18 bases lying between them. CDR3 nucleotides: TGTGCCTGGAGACCCTTCGGGCAGGGACTCTACGAGCAGTACTTC. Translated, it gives CAWRPFGQGLYEQYF.

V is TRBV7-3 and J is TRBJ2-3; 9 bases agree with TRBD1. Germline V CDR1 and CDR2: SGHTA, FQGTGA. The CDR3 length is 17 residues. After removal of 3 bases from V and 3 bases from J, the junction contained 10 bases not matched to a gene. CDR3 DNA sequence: TGTGCCAGCAGCTTTGATCCGGGACAGGGAGGGACAGATACGCAGTATTTT. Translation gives CASSFDPGQGGTDTQYF.

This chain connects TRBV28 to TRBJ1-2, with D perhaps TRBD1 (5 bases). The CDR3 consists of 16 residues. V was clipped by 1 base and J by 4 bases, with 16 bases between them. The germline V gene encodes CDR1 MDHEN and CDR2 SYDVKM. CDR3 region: CASSLFLPGGGYGYTF. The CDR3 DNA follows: TGTGCCAGCAGTTTATTCCTCCCGGGCGGGGGCTATGGCTACACCTTC.

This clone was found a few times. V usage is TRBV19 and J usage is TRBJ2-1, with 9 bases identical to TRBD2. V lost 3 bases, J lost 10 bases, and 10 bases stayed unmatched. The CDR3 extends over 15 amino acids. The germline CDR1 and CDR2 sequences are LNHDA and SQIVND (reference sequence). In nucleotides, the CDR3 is TGTGCCAGTAGTATCACGACTAGCGGTATGACAGAGCAGTTCTTC. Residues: CASSITTSGMTEQFF. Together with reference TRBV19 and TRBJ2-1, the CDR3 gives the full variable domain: DGGITQSPKYLFRKEGQNVTLSCEQNLNHDAMYWYRQDPGQGLRLIYYSQIVNDFQKGDIAEGYSVSREKKESFPLTVTSAQKNPTAFYLCASSITTSGMTEQFFGPGTRLTVL.

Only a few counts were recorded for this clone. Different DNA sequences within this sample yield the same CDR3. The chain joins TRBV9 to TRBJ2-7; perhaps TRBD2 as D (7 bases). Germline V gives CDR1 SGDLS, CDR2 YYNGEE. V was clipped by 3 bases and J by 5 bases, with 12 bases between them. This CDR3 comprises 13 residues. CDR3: CASSAGGGDEQYF. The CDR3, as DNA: TGTGCCAGCAGCGCGGGGGGCGGGGACGAGCAGTACTTC.

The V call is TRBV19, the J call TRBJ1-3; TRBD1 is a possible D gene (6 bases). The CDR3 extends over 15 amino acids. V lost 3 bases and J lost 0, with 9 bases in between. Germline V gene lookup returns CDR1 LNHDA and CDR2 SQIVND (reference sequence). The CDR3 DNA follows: TGTGCCAGTAGTATGGCCAGGGGCTCTGGAAACACCATATATTTT. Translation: CASSMARGSGNTIYF.

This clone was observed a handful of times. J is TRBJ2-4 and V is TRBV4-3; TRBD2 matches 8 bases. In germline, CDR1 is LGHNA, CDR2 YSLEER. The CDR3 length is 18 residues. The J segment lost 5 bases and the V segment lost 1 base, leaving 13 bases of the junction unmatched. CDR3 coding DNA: TGCGCCAGCAGCCAAGCACCCCCGGGGGCGGGGGGACAAAACATTCAGTACTTC. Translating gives CASSQAPPGAGGQNIQYF.

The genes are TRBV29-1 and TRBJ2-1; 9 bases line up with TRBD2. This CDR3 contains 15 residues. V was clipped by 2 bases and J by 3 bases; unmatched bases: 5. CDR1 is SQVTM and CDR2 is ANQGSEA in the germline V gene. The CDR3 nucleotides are TGCAGCGTTGAATTTATGCGGGGGGGCTACAATGAGCAGTTCTTC. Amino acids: CSVEFMRGGYNEQFF.

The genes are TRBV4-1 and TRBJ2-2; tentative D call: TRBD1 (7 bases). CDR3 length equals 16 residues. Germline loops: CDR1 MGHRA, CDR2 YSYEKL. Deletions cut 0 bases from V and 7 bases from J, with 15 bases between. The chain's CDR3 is CASSQEGRGANGELFF. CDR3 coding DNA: TGCGCCAGCAGCCAAGAAGGCAGGGGGGCAAACGGGGAGCTGTTTTTT.

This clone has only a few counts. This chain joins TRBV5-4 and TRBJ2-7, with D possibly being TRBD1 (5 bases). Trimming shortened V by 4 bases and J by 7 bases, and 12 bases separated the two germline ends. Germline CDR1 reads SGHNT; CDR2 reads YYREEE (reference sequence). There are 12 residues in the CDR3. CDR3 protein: CASSGPGREQYF. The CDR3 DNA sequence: TGTGCCAGCAGCGGGCCAGGGCGGGAGCAGTACTTC.

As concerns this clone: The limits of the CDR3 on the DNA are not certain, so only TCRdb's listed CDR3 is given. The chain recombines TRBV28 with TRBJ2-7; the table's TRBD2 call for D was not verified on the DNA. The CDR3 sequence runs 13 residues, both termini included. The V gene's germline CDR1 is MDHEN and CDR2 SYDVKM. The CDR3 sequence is CASSSSKRGEQYF.

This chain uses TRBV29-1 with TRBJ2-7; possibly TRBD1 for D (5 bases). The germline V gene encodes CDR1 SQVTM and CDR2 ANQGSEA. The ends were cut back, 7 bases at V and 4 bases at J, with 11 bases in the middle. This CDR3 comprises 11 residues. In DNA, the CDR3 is TGCAGCGGCAGGGTAGGTTACGAGCAGTACTTC. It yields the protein CSGRVGYEQYF.

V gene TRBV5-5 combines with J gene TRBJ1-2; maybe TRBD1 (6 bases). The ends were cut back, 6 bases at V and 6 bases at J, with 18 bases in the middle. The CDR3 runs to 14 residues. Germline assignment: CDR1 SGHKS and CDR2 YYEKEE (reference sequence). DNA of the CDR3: TGTGCCAGCAACTCCGTCGGGGGGGCGGATGGCTACACCTTC. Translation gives CASNSVGGADGYTF.

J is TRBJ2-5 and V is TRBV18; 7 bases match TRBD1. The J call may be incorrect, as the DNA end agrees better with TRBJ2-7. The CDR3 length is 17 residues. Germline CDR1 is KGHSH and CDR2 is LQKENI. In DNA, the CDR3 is TGTGCCAGCTCACCACCAATTAGGACAGGTTCCTCCTACGAGCAGTACTTC. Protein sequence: CASSPPIRTGSSYEQYF.

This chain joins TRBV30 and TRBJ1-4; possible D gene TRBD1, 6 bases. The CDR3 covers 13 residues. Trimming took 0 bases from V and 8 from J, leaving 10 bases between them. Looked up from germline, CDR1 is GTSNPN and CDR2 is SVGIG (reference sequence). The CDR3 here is CAWSVQGQEKLFF. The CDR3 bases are TGTGCCTGGAGTGTACAGGGACAAGAAAAACTGTTTTTT.

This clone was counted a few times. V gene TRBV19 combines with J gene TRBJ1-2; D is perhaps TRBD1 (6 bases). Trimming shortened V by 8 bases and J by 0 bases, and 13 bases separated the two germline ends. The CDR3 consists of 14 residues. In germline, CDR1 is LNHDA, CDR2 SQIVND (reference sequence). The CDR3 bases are TGTGCCAGTGCTGGGAGGGGGGCTAACTATGGCTACACCTTC. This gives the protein CASAGRGANYGYTF.

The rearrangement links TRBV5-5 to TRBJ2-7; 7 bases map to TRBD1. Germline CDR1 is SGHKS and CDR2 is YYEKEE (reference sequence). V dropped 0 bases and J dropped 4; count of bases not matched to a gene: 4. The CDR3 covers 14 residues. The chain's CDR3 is CASSLEGRGYEQYF. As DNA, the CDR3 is TGTGCCAGCAGCTTGGAAGGCAGGGGGTACGAGCAGTACTTC. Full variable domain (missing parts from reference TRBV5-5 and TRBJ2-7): DAGVTQSPTHLIKTRGQQVTLRCSPISGHKSVSWYQQVLGQGPQFIFQYYEKEERGRGNFPDRFSARQFPNYSSELNVNALLLGDSALYLCASSLEGRGYEQYFGPGTRLTVT.

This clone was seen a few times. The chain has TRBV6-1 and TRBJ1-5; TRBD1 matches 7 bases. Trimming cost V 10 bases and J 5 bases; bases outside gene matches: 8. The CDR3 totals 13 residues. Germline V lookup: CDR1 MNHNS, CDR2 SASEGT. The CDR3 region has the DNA TGTGCCACCCGACAGGGAGGTGATCAGCCCCAGCATTTT. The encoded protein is CATRQGGDQPQHF.

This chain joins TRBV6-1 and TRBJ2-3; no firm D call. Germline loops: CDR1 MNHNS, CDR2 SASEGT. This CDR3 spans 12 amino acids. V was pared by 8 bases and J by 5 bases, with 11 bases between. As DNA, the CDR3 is TGTGCCAGCCGTTCGGTGCTAGATACGCAGTATTTT. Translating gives CASRSVLDTQYF.

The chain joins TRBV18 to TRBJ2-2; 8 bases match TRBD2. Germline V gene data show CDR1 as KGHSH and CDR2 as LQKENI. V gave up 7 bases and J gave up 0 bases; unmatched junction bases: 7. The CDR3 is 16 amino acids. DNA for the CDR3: TGTGCCAGCTTCTACATAGCGGGAACGAACACCGGGGAGCTGTTTTTT. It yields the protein CASFYIAGTNTGELFF.

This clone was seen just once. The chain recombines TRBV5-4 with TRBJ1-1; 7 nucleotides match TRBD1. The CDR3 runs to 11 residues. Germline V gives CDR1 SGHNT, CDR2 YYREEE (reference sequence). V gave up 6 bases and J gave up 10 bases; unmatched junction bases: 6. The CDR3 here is CASIIQGRAFF. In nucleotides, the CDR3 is TGTGCCAGCATCATACAGGGGCGAGCTTTCTTT. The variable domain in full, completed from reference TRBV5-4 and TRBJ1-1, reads ETGVTQSPTHLIKTRGQQVTLRCSSQSGHNTVSWYQQALGQGPQFIFQYYREEENGRGNFPPRFSGLQFPNYSSELNVNALELDDSALYLCASIIQGRAFFGQGTRLTVV.

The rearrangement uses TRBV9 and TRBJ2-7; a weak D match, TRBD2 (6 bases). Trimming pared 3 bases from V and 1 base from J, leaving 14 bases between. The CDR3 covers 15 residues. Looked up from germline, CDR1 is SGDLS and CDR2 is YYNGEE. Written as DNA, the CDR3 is TGTGCCAGCAGCGCCCACGGGAGTAATTCCTACGAGCAGTACTTC. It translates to CASSAHGSNSYEQYF.

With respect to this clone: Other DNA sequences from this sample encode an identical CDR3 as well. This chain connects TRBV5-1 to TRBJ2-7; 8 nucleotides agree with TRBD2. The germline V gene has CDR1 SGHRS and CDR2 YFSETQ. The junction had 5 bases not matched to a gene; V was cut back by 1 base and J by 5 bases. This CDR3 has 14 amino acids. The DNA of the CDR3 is TGCGCCAGCAGCTTGCAGCGGGAGACTAACGAGCAGTACTTC. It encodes CASSLQRETNEQYF.

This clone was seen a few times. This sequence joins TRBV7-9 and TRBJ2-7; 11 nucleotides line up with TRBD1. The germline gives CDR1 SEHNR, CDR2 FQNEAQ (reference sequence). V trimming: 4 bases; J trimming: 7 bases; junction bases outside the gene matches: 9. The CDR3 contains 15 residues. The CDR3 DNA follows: TGTGCCAGCAGCTCCCCGGGACAGGGGGGTAAAGAGCAGTACTTC. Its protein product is CASSSPGQGGKEQYF.

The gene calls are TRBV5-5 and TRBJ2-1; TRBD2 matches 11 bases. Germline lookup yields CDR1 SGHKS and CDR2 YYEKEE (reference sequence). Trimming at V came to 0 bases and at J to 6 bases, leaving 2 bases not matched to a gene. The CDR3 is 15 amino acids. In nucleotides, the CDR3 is TGTGCCAGCAGCTTGGGACTAGCGGGGTCCAATGAGCAGTTCTTC. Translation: CASSLGLAGSNEQFF.

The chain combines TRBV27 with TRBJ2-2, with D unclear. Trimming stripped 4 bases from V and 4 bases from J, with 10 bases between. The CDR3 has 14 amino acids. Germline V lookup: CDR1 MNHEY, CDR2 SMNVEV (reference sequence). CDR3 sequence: CASSSTKRTGELFF. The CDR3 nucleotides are TGTGCCAGCAGTTCCACTAAACGCACCGGGGAGCTGTTTTTT.

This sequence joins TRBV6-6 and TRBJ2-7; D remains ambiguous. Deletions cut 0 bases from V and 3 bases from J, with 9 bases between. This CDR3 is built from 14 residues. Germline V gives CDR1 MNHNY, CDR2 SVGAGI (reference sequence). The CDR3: CASSYSFGLYEQYF. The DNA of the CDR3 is TGTGCCAGCAGTTACTCCTTTGGGCTCTACGAGCAGTACTTC.

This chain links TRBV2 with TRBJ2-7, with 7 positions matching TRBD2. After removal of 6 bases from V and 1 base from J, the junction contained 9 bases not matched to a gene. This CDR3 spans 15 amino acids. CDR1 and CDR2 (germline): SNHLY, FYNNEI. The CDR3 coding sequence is TGTGCCAGCAGGGCGGGGCTAGCGGTTTCCTACGAGCAGTACTTC. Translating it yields CASRAGLAVSYEQYF. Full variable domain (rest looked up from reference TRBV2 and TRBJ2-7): EPEVTQTPSHQVTQMGQEVILRCVPISNHLYFYWYRQILGQKVEFLVSFYNNEISEKSEIFDDQFSVERPDGSNFTLKIRSTKLEDSAMYFCASRAGLAVSYEQYFGPGTRLTVT.

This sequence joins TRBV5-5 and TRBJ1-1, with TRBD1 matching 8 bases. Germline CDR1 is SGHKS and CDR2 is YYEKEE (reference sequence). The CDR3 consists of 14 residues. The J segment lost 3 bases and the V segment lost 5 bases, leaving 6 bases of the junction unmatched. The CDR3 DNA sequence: TGTGCCAGCAGTCCGCAGGGGGCGGACACTGAAGCTTTCTTT. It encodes CASSPQGADTEAFF.